This TCR beta chain is drawn from a study of vaccination effects on CD4 cells after COVID-19. Background on the study: Post-vaccine draws lagged the second dose by a median of 72 days. Wells each received around 2.2 million PBMC, cultured with about 9.3 IU/ml IL-2 and approximately 10 ug/ml peptides. Whole-study results and caveats: No early post-infection timepoints were available in the study, which also included few convalescent patients.

Remarks on this clone: Its antigen remains unknown.

When around 10 days of culture had elapsed, CD4+ T cells were isolated. The participants, recipients of two vaccine doses, got either BNT162b2 or mRNA-1273. This CDR3 has 15 amino acids. Trimming took 4 bases from V and 5 from J; bases not matched to a gene: 10. Germline CDR1 reads SGHRS; CDR2 reads YFSETQ. Assay: immunoSEQ multiplex PCR; the TCRdb copy retains only in-frame clones and omits some. The sample carries 45,000 to 65,000 clones, around four fifths recorded once. The TCR originated in a human donor who received a COVID-19 vaccine. The sequences come from CD4+ T cells from PBMCs cultured without peptide, collected after COVID-19 vaccination. The chain couples TRBV5-1 to TRBJ2-3; the match to TRBD2 covers 7 bases. The DNA of the CDR3 is TGCGCCAGCAGCATAACGGGAGGATGGGGAGATACGCAGTATTTT. It encodes CASSITGGWGDTQYF.